This TCR beta chain was recovered during a study of Graves' ophthalmopathy and Graves' hyperthyroidism. Study-wide background: Peripheral blood was obtained at first diagnosis, ahead of any treatment. Findings and caveats of the study: Cross-validated, the 13-signature model showed 87.88%/81.08% sensitivity/specificity, and 80%/75% in the test set.

The CDR3 has 17 residues. The ends were cut back, 4 bases at V and 0 bases at J, with 17 bases in the middle. CDR1 SGDLS and CDR2 YYNGEE come from the germline V gene. Concerning this clonotype: The antigen is undetermined.

As the template, RNA transcripts were used to amplify TCR beta CDR3 regions. HTBI primers were used in a first-round RT-PCR, which preceded a second-round multiplex PCR. From the multiplex PCR reads, TCRdb called clonotypes with MiXCR, one entry per CDR3 protein. The sample consists of hundreds of thousands of distinct CDR3 sequences, about two fifths of them appearing once. The specimen sequenced was peripheral blood. This clonotype originated in an adult man with Graves' ophthalmopathy. The chain employs TRBV9 and TRBJ1-5, with a tentative D call TRBD1 (5 bases). As DNA, the CDR3 is TGTGCCAGCAGCCCCATTCCAGGGCCCTATAGCAATCAGCCCCAGCATTTT. Protein: CASSPIPGPYSNQPQHF. Full variable domain (outside the CDR3, taken from reference TRBV9 and TRBJ1-5): DSGVTQTPKHLITATGQRVTLRCSPRSGDLSVYWYQQSLDQGLQFLIQYYNGEERAKGNILERFSAQQFPDLHSELNLSSLELGDSALYFCASSPIPGPYSNQPQHFGDGTRLSIL.